These 27 T cell receptor beta chains were sequenced from one sample in a study of response to subunit inactivated influenza vaccine (dated by TCRdb to about 2018). Libraries came from RT-PCR. TCRdb records Illumina HiSeq 2500 as the sequencer. The public reads were reanalyzed by TCRdb: fastp trimming at Q25, MiXCR alignment, in-frame beta chains only. Each CDR3 protein appears once, grouped with its most common genes and DNA. For this sample there are approximately 170,000 distinct CDR3 sequences; around an eighth appear just once. The biggest ten clones account for about 28% of the sample. The specimen comprised CD8+ T cells sorted from PBMCs, sampled 5 to 6 days after vaccination. Receptors were obtained from a man between 50 and 59 years old who received an inactivated influenza vaccine. Donor details come from another sample of the same person, matched by shared clones.

This clonotype was seen many times. This chain links TRBV20-1 with TRBJ1-2; no definite D call. The CDR3 runs 11 residues. Per the germline V gene, CDR1 is DFQATT and CDR2 is SNEGSKA (reference sequence). The V end was cut by 4 bases, the J end by 2 bases, with 5 bases between. CDR3 sequence: CSANENYGYTF. CDR3 coding DNA: TGCAGTGCTAATGAAAACTATGGCTACACCTTC.

The J gene is TRBJ2-5, the V gene TRBV3-1; 7 bases map to TRBD2. Losses at the gene ends were 4 bases for V and 5 bases for J; bases not matched to a gene: 13. The CDR3 is made up of 16 amino acids. Looked up from germline, CDR1 is LGHDT and CDR2 is YNNKEL (reference sequence). DNA of the CDR3: TGTGCCAGCAGCCCCTCCCTGAGGGAGGGAGCGGAGACCCAGTACTTC. Residues: CASSPSLREGAETQYF.

The CDR3 is CASSLTGPGANVLTF. In nucleotides, the CDR3 is TGTGCCAGCAGTTTAACTGGGCCAGGGGCCAACGTCCTGACTTTC. The rearrangement joins TRBV27 to TRBJ2-6; D is uncertain. In germline, CDR1 is MNHEY, CDR2 SMNVEV (reference sequence). Trimming left V 2 bases short and J 4 bases short, with 9 bases between. This CDR3 region has 15 residues.

The chain couples TRBV27 to TRBJ2-2; D is unresolved. The germline gives CDR1 MNHEY, CDR2 SMNVEV (reference sequence). The CDR3 totals 13 residues. Trimming left V 5 bases short and J 0 bases short, with 4 bases between. CDR3 loop: CASSVSNTGELFF. CDR3 DNA: TGTGCCAGCAGTGTCTCGAACACCGGGGAGCTGTTTTTT.

The gene calls are TRBV4-1 and TRBJ2-7, with D possibly matching TRBD1 (5 bases). This CDR3 has 17 residues. The germline V gene encodes CDR1 MGHRA and CDR2 YSYEKL. Trimming took off 0 bases at V and 1 base at J, with 16 bases between the two ends. The CDR3: CASSQEAPGPSSYEQYF. Here the CDR3 DNA reads TGCGCCAGCAGCCAAGAGGCCCCAGGGCCCTCATCCTACGAGCAGTACTTC.

This clonotype appeared a few times. The chain couples TRBV12-3 or TRBV12-4 to TRBJ2-2; either TRBD1 or TRBD2 may supply D (6 bases each). This CDR3 comprises 16 residues. The V gene lost 1 base and the J gene lost 3 bases, with 12 bases spanning the gap. DNA of the CDR3: TGTGCCAGCAGTTTAGGACCGGGGGCAGACACCGGGGAGCTGTTTTTT. The encoded protein is CASSLGPGADTGELFF.

The chain carries TRBV7-9 and TRBJ2-3; D is unclear. The CDR3 spans 16 residues. Between the trimmed V and J ends, which lost 1 base and 5 bases, there was a span of 16 bases. Germline CDR1 SEHNR, CDR2 FQNEAQ (reference sequence). In DNA form, the CDR3 reads TGTGCCAGCAGCTTAGTGGTCACCCCTGAAGGAGATACGCAGTATTTT. Amino acid sequence: CASSLVVTPEGDTQYF.

V usage is TRBV16 and J usage is TRBJ2-7; TRBD1 might be the D (6 bases). The ends were cut back, 1 base at V and 1 base at J, with 14 bases in the middle. The CDR3 is made up of 16 amino acids. Per germline, CDR1 KGHSY and CDR2 FQNENV. The CDR3 is CASSQFTAGASYEQYF. The CDR3 DNA reads as TGTGCCAGCAGCCAATTCACAGCAGGGGCGTCCTACGAGCAGTACTTC.

CDR3: CASSESNRGLKQFF. For the CDR3, the DNA is TGCGCCAGCAGTGAGTCGAACAGGGGGCTGAAGCAGTTCTTC. The chain recombines TRBV10-1 with TRBJ2-1, with 9 bases aligning to TRBD1. The CDR3 spans 14 residues. CDR1 and CDR2 (germline): WNHNN, SYGVQD (reference sequence). Unmatched junction bases numbered 5, after V lost 0 bases and J lost 11 bases.

This clonotype showed up just a few times. The chain couples TRBV15 to TRBJ2-2, with a tentative D call TRBD1 (6 bases). Trimming left V 0 bases short and J 0 bases short, with 11 bases between. CDR1 and CDR2 (germline): LNHNV, YYDKDF (reference sequence). CDR3 length: 17 residues. The CDR3 is CATSRDRGYANTGELFF. The DNA of the CDR3 is TGTGCCACCAGCAGAGACAGGGGCTACGCGAACACCGGGGAGCTGTTTTTT.

This clonotype appeared a few times. The rearrangement uses TRBV12-3 or TRBV12-4 and TRBJ2-2; tentative D call: TRBD2 (5 bases). Trimming left V 8 bases short and J 4 bases short, with 8 bases between. The length of the CDR3 is 12 residues. The DNA of the CDR3 is TGTGCCAGCTGGACTCTCACCGGGGAGCTGTTTTTT. It translates to CASWTLTGELFF.

This clonotype was counted between two and nine times. The chain has TRBV5-6 and TRBJ1-1; 7 nucleotides align to TRBD1. The V gene end was trimmed by 6 bases and the J gene end by 1 base; junction bases not matched to a gene: 3. The CDR3 consists of 13 residues. Germline CDR1 and CDR2: SGHDT and YYEEEE. This CDR3 is CASTGTENTEAFF. In nucleotides, the CDR3 is TGTGCCAGCACCGGGACAGAGAACACTGAAGCTTTCTTT.

In this sample, this clonotype turned up a few times. The chain recombines TRBV6-2 or TRBV6-3 with TRBJ2-1, with 10 bases lining up with TRBD1. The CDR3 extends over 15 amino acids. Trimming took 3 bases from V and 6 from J; bases not matched to a gene: 5. Germline V CDR1 and CDR2: MNHEY, SVGEGT. DNA of the CDR3: TGTGCCAGCAGTTATAGTCGGACAGGGGGCAATGAGCAGTTCTTC. Its translation is CASSYSRTGGNEQFF.

This clonotype has just a few counts. The rearrangement uses TRBV12-3 or TRBV12-4 and TRBJ1-2; 8 nucleotides line up with TRBD1. The CDR3 runs 14 residues. The V segment lost 7 bases and the J segment 14 bases; nucleotides outside the gene matches: 18. CDR3 loop: CASKKDRDYLRLTF. CDR3 sequence (DNA): TGTGCCAGCAAAAAGGACAGGGATTATCTTAGATTAACCTTC.

A few counts support this clonotype. This chain uses TRBV12-3 or TRBV12-4 with TRBJ2-1, with 13 bases lining up with TRBD2. The ends lost 1 base at V and 5 bases at J; junction bases unmatched: 5. This CDR3 is 17 amino acids long. Here the CDR3 reads CASSLDGLAGVNNEQFF. In DNA, the CDR3 is TGTGCCAGCAGTTTAGATGGACTAGCGGGGGTTAACAATGAGCAGTTCTTC.

This clonotype has ten or more counts. The chain is built from TRBV6-1 and TRBJ2-2; 10 bases agree with TRBD2. CDR3 length equals 16 residues. Trimming cost V 5 bases and J 2 bases; bases outside gene matches: 5. CDR1 and CDR2 from the germline V gene are MNHNS and SASEGT. The CDR3: CASSRSGGTNTGELFF. The CDR3 DNA follows: TGTGCCAGCAGTCGTAGCGGGGGGACAAACACCGGGGAGCTGTTTTTT.

This clonotype was seen only a few times. The chain has TRBV7-9 and TRBJ2-3, with TRBD1 as a possible D gene (6 bases). V was cut by 4 bases and J by 2 bases, with 13 bases left in between. Germline V gene sequence: CDR1 SEHNR, CDR2 FQNEAQ (reference sequence). The CDR3 is 15 amino acids. Written as DNA, the CDR3 is TGTGCCAGCAGCTACAGGACAGCACTCACAGATACGCAGTATTTT. This sequence encodes CASSYRTALTDTQYF.

The chain joins TRBV5-6 to TRBJ1-2, with a weak D call TRBD1 (6 bases). The CDR3 is 14 amino acids. V lost 3 bases and J 2 bases, leaving 11 bases between the germline ends. The germline CDR1 and CDR2 sequences are SGHDT and YYEEEE. The CDR3 loop is CASSSGGQNYGYTF. CDR3 nucleotide sequence: TGTGCCAGCAGCTCGGGGGGCCAGAACTATGGCTACACCTTC.

The J gene is TRBJ2-5, the V gene TRBV20-1; 7 bases map to TRBD2. The CDR3 consists of 16 residues. V lost 3 bases, J lost 5 bases, and 15 bases stayed unmatched. The germline gives CDR1 DFQATT, CDR2 SNEGSKA (reference sequence). The CDR3 DNA sequence: TGCAGTGCTAGGCAACTCGGGGGAGGGCCCTCCGAGACCCAGTACTTC. Protein: CSARQLGGGPSETQYF.

The table lists this clonotype with a few counts. Here the CDR3 reads CSANRGSYNEQFF. CDR3 in DNA: TGCAGTGCTAACAGGGGCAGTTACAATGAGCAGTTCTTC. The chain is built from TRBV20-1 and TRBJ2-1; 7 bases line up with TRBD1. Germline V gene sequence: CDR1 DFQATT, CDR2 SNEGSKA (reference sequence). The length of the CDR3 is 13 residues. V dropped 4 bases and J dropped 4; count of bases not matched to a gene: 4.

Only a few counts were recorded for this clonotype. The CDR3 sequence: CASSVAVGQETQYF. CDR3 nucleotides: TGTGCCAGCAGCGTAGCGGTTGGCCAAGAGACCCAGTACTTC. The V and J genes are TRBV9 and TRBJ2-5, with unresolved D. Germline V CDR1 and CDR2: SGDLS, YYNGEE. V lost 0 bases, J lost 1 base, and 7 bases lay in between. The CDR3 length is 14 residues.

This clonotype was seen many times. The chain employs TRBV7-9 and TRBJ2-1; the D is unclear. The germline V gene encodes CDR1 SEHNR and CDR2 FQNEAQ (reference sequence). This CDR3 has 12 residues. With 4 bases removed from V and 9 bases from J, the gap between germline ends came to 10 bases. This CDR3 reads CASSYTRVEQFF. CDR3 sequence (DNA): TGTGCCAGCAGCTATACAAGGGTTGAGCAGTTCTTC.

This clonotype has only a few counts. This chain joins TRBV4-3 and TRBJ2-7, with D perhaps given as TRBD1 or TRBD2 (6 bases each). Trimming shortened V by 0 bases and J by 4 bases, and 13 bases separated the two germline ends. Germline assignment: CDR1 LGHNA and CDR2 YSLEER. The CDR3 runs 15 residues. CDR3: CASSQDRGARYEQYF. Written as DNA, the CDR3 is TGCGCCAGCAGCCAAGATAGGGGGGCCAGGTACGAGCAGTACTTC.

Only one count was recorded for this clonotype. This may be a read error: a much more frequent sequence differs by one nucleotide. This chain uses TRBV4-2 with TRBJ2-7, with D perhaps given as TRBD1 or TRBD2 (5 bases each). The CDR3 is 14 residues long. Germline values: CDR1 LGHNA, CDR2 YNFKEQ. The ends were cut back, 1 base at V and 0 bases at J, with 7 bases in the middle. This chain's CDR3 is CASSQGDASYEQYF. The CDR3 region has the DNA TGTGCCAGCAGCCAAGGGGACGCCTCCTACGAGCAGTACTTC.

This sequence joins TRBV3-1 and TRBJ2-7; D could derive from TRBD1 or TRBD2 (5 bases each). The CDR3 contains 13 residues. CDR1 is LGHDT and CDR2 is YNNKEL in the germline V gene (reference sequence). V lost 3 bases to trimming and J lost 1 base, with 7 bases between them. For the CDR3, the DNA is TGTGCCAGCAGCCACAGGGAGTCCTACGAGCAGTACTTC. Amino acids: CASSHRESYEQYF.

This clonotype was found a few times. J is TRBJ1-4 and V is TRBV27; 8 nucleotides line up with TRBD1. V dropped 2 bases and J dropped 5; count of bases not matched to a gene: 4. This CDR3 comprises 15 residues. The germline CDR1 and CDR2 sequences are MNHEY and SMNVEV (reference sequence). The CDR3 DNA reads TGTGCCAGCAGTTTAGGACAGGGCCTCAATGAAAAACTGTTTTTT. This codes for CASSLGQGLNEKLFF.

The chain links TRBV9 to TRBJ2-7; D is possibly TRBD2 (6 bases). This CDR3 spans 14 amino acids. Trimming stripped 0 bases from V and 7 bases from J, with 14 bases between. Germline V gene lookup returns CDR1 SGDLS and CDR2 YYNGEE. The CDR3 nucleotides read TGTGCCAGCAGCGTAGCCGTAGGCGGGGAGGAGCAGTACTTC. This translates into CASSVAVGGEEQYF.